The present entry profiles one TCR beta chain with its context. This clonotype was picked up a small number of times. There is no known antigen for this receptor. No base-level quality is on record; no much larger clone is a single base apart. The junction carries 19 bases between V and J, which are trimmed by 3 bases and 5 bases respectively. Measured from the cysteine to the phenylalanine, the CDR3 is 16 residues long. The DNA shown is the 48-base CDR3, in frame from base 1. As encoded in the germline V gene (reference sequence), CDR1 is LNHNV while CDR2 is YYDKDF. This specimen comes from a study of blood T cells in healthy people across ages (dated by TCRdb to the mid-2010s). At the level of the whole study: In model experiments, template switching captured about one uniquely barcoded TCR beta cDNA molecule for every two T cells. The study measured age-related changes in TCR beta repertoire diversity using deep sequencing normalized with unique cDNA molecular identifiers. To avoid experimental bias, donors of different ages were spread randomly across the sequencing lanes. Two additional independent replicas of 1 million unique cDNA reads from the same blood draw were analyzed for two donors (one aged 18 to 30 and one aged 80 or older). Donors were grouped into four age groups: young (average about 15 years), middle-aged (around 39), aged (around 56) and long-lived (approximately 78). The paper's findings and limits, for the study overall: The CMV infection status of donors was not known, potentially confounding age-related changes in expanded clonotypes. Since profiling was done on bulk unsorted PBMCs, naive and antigen-experienced compartments could not be conclusively compared. The percentage of naive T cells measured by flow cytometry correlated strongly with observed TCR beta diversity. The long-lived group showed more naive CD4+ T cells, fewer expanded clones and increased TCR diversity than the aged group, suggesting age selection. Observed TCR beta diversity per million T cells fell roughly linearly with age, and a significant reduction was already apparent by age approximately 40. Estimates of total diversity based on one million sequenced T cells were regarded as lower bounds and as underestimates.

The roughly 42 donors, aged 6 to 90 years, were systemically healthy Caucasian individuals from Russia. About 9.8 milliliters of peripheral blood were drawn from each donor into EDTA-treated Vacutainer tubes. PBMCs were isolated by Ficoll-Paque density-gradient centrifugation, with at least 6 million obtained per sample. Trizol reagent was used to extract total RNA from PBMCs, with at least 5.5 micrograms per sample. Naive CD45RAhigh/CD27high T cell percentages were measured by flow cytometry on a PBMC aliquot from every donor. Preparation of the library involved 5' RACE. The sequencing machine was an Illumina HiSeq 2500. A second PCR of roughly 7 to 12 cycles was run with a J-beta primer mix and a sample-barcoded 5' primer. A template-switch 5' adaptor carrying 12 random nucleotides introduced a unique molecular identifier onto each TCR beta cDNA molecule. At least 3 million CDR3-containing paired-end reads were obtained from each sample. All of the RNA was converted into first-strand cDNA using the Mint cDNA synthesis kit, with a TRBC-specific oligonucleotide serving as the primer. Following uracil-DNA glycosylase treatment, a first 18-cycle PCR with universal primers M1SS and BC2_uni_R was performed on all cDNA. The authors' pipeline ran thus. Each sample was normalized by randomly selecting 1 million high-quality reads, each carrying a distinct molecular identifier. Instead of being binned into consensus sequences, reads that shared molecular identifiers were thrown out. MiTCR, with a Q25 quality threshold and the strictest error-elimination algorithm, was used for CDR3 identification, clonotype clustering and error correction. Lower-bound total TCR beta diversity was estimated with a nonparametric unseen species model using Euler transformation. TCRdb reprocessed the public reads (quality trimming at Q25 with fastp, clone calling with MiXCR) and kept in-frame beta chains. Rows with a matching CDR3 protein are joined into one entry that keeps the most common DNA and genes. The V and J calls and clone size are TCRdb's, not the authors'. This sample holds 1.5 million to 2 million distinct CDR3 sequences; around 36% were observed only once. Of the sample, about 11% falls within the top ten clones.

What was sequenced was blood. This receptor was obtained from a woman in her thirties in good health. Recombination linked TRBV15 to TRBJ1-2; the best D guess is TRBD1, with 6 bases matching. The CDR3 region has the sequence CATSSDEWGTPYGYTF. The DNA sequence reads TGTGCCACCAGCAGTGATGAGTGGGGGACACCTTATGGCTACACCTTC.